This is a list of T cell receptor beta chains from one sample in a study of beta chain features in type 1 diabetes. The repertoire was sequenced with immunoSEQ multiplex PCR; TCRdb's copy has only in-frame clones and lacks some. Here the sample spans 200,000 to 300,000 clones, over 65% being singletons. Sequenced sample: naive CD4+ T cells from blood. Receptors were obtained from a man younger than 40 in good health. The CDR3 runs from the conserved cysteine through the conserved F or W. The order of the fields is D gene, V gene, CDR3 length, clone size, J gene, CDR3 DNA, CDR3 protein. A D gene is named only where the DNA matches it firmly. A clone size is listed for some rows: how often the clone was seen (once, few, many), or a class if it is expanded.

>TRBD2|TRBV7-9|15|-|TRBJ2-1
TGTGCCAGCAGCCCCCGTCGGCAGGGAGGGTATGAGCAGTTCTTC
CASSPRRQGGYEQFF
>-|TRBV7-9|12|-|TRBJ2-5
TGTGCCAGCAGCTTAATCCAGGAGACCCAGTACTTC
CASSLIQETQYF
>-|TRBV10-3|14|-|TRBJ2-1
TGTGCCATCAGTGAGTCGACTTCTAGCGATGAGCAGTTCTTC
CAISESTSSDEQFF
>-|TRBV6-5|14|-|TRBJ2-5
TGTGCCAGCAGTTACAACAGGGTCCAAGAGACCCAGTACTTC
CASSYNRVQETQYF
>-|TRBV30|12|-|TRBJ1-2
TGTGCCTGGAGTCTAGGCAGGGCCAGCTACACCTTC
CAWSLGRASYTF
>-|TRBV29-1|11|-|TRBJ2-7
TGCAGCGTTTCTTCCAGCTACGAGCAGTACTTC
CSVSSSYEQYF
>TRBD1|TRBV29-1|13|few|TRBJ1-2
TGCAGCGTAGTGACAGGGGAAAACTATGGCTACACCTTC
CSVVTGENYGYTF
>-|TRBV6-5|13|-|TRBJ2-3
TGTGCCAGCGGCGCGCCGGGCACAGATACGCAGTATTTT
CASGAPGTDTQYF
>TRBD2|TRBV4-3|15|-|TRBJ2-1
TGCGCCAGCAGCCAGTTTTTCGGGAGGGAGGATGAGCAGTTCTTC
CASSQFFGREDEQFF
>-|TRBV7-9|12|-|TRBJ1-2
TGTGCCAGCAGCTCCGAGGGGTATGGCTACACCTTC
CASSSEGYGYTF
>TRBD1|TRBV28|14|-|TRBJ2-7
TGTGCCAGCAGTTGGCTGGACAGGGGCGACGAGCAGTACTTC
CASSWLDRGDEQYF
>-|TRBV5-1|14|-|TRBJ1-2
TGCGCCAGCAGCTTGGAGGCCGGGAGGGGTGGCTACACCTTC
CASSLEAGRGGYTF
>-|TRBV2|14|-|TRBJ2-3
TGTGCCAGCAGTGAACGGGGAAGCACAGATACGCAGTATTTT
CASSERGSTDTQYF
>TRBD1|TRBV27|16|-|TRBJ2-1
TGTGCCAGCAGTTCGCTCCGGGACAGGGGTGGCTATGAGCAGTTCTTC
CASSSLRDRGGYEQFF
>TRBD1|TRBV5-4|15|-|TRBJ2-5
TGTGCCAGCAGCAGGGACAGGGGGCCCGAGGAGACCCAGTACTTC
CASSRDRGPEETQYF
>-|TRBV30|13|-|TRBJ2-7
TGTGCCTGGACCTCAGGGCAGGCCTACGAGCAGTACTTC
CAWTSGQAYEQYF
>TRBD2|TRBV29-1|16|few|TRBJ2-3
TGCAGCGTTGGCGGCCTAGCGGGAGGCCGTGGAGATACGCAGTATTTT
CSVGGLAGGRGDTQYF
>TRBD1|TRBV7-9|18|-|TRBJ2-1
TGTGCCAGCAGCCCAGGGACAGGGAGTTTCAGGGAATACAATGAGCAGTTCTTC
CASSPGTGSFREYNEQFF
>-|TRBV18|13|-|TRBJ2-5
TGTGCCAGCTCACCACTAGGGGTGAAGACCCAGTACTTC
CASSPLGVKTQYF
>-|TRBV15|12|-|TRBJ2-7
TGTGCCACCAGCTTGTCATCCTACGAGCAGTACTTC
CATSLSSYEQYF
>-|TRBV2|15|-|TRBJ2-7
TGTGCCAGCAGGCGACAGCCGGGGGCCTCCTACGAGCAGTACTTC
CASRRQPGASYEQYF
>-|TRBV29-1|13|-|TRBJ2-5
TGCAGCGTTGATGGGGCAGGGTGGGAGACCCAGTACTTC
CSVDGAGWETQYF
>-|TRBV13|14|-|TRBJ2-3
TGTGCCAGCAGCTGGAGGGGGAACACAGATACGCAGTATTTT
CASSWRGNTDTQYF
>TRBD1|TRBV4-2|15|-|TRBJ2-3
TGTGCCAGCACCCCAGGACAGGGGGCATCAGATACGCAGTATTTT
CASTPGQGASDTQYF
>-|TRBV5-1|15|-|TRBJ2-1
TGCGCCAGCAGCTTGGTTGCGGAGCACTACAATGAGCAGTTCTTC
CASSLVAEHYNEQFF
>TRBD2|TRBV29-1|15|-|TRBJ2-3
TGCAGCGTTTCGACGAGACTAGCGGGCGCAGATACGCAGTATTTT
CSVSTRLAGADTQYF
>-|TRBV30|15|-|TRBJ1-2
TGTGCCTGGAGTGCGGGTCTCGTGACCTGGGATGGCTACACCTTC
CAWSAGLVTWDGYTF
>-|TRBV30|14|-|TRBJ1-1
TGTGCCTGGAGGGAGGGACCCATGAACACTGAAGCTTTCTTT
CAWREGPMNTEAFF
>-|TRBV6-5|13|few|TRBJ2-3
TGTGCCAGCAGTAGGGACGGCACAGATACGCAGTATTTT
CASSRDGTDTQYF
>TRBD1|TRBV15|18|-|TRBJ1-5
TGTGCCACCAGCAGAGGTCCCGGGACAGGGTTGGGCAATCAGCCCCAGCATTTT
CATSRGPGTGLGNQPQHF
>TRBD1|TRBV29-1|12|-|TRBJ2-7
TGCAGCGTCGGGACAGGGTCTTACGAGCAGTACTTC
CSVGTGSYEQYF
>-|TRBV4-3|13|-|TRBJ2-1
TGCGCCAGCAGCCAAGAGGTGAACAATGAGCAGTTCTTC
CASSQEVNNEQFF
>TRBD2|TRBV4-2|16|-|TRBJ2-1
TGTGCCAGCAGCCCAGAGGGGACTACAGCCTACAATGAGCAGTTCTTC
CASSPEGTTAYNEQFF
>-|TRBV5-1|15|once|TRBJ2-1
TGCGCCAGCAGCTACCGGGACCCCAGCGACAATGAGCAGTTCTTC
CASSYRDPSDNEQFF
>-|TRBV5-1|15|-|TRBJ2-6
TGCGCCAGCAGCTTATCGAGCTCTGGGGCCAACGTCCTGACTTTC
CASSLSSSGANVLTF
>-|TRBV29-1|11|-|TRBJ1-1
TGCAGCGTTGGGGGAGACACTGAAGCTTTCTTT
CSVGGDTEAFF
>-|TRBV5-4|12|-|TRBJ2-3
TGTGCCAGCAGCCGAGTTGGAGATACGCAGTATTTT
CASSRVGDTQYF
>-|TRBV4-2|15|-|TRBJ1-1
TGTGCCAGCAGCCAAGATAATACAGGGATCACTGAAGCTTTCTTT
CASSQDNTGITEAFF
>-|TRBV29-1|12|few|TRBJ2-5
TGCAGCGTTGTGTACGTACAAGAGACCCAGTACTTC
CSVVYVQETQYF
>-|TRBV9|14|few|TRBJ2-2
TGTGCCAGCAAGGCTCGTCCCTCGGAGGGGGAGCTGTTTTTT
CASKARPSEGELFF
>-|TRBV25-1|14|-|TRBJ2-3
TGTGCCACTACGGGCCCAACTAGATCAGATACGCAGTATTTT
CATTGPTRSDTQYF
>-|TRBV11-2|14|-|TRBJ2-7
TGTGCCAGCAGCATGACAGGCCTCTCCTACGAGCAGTACTTC
CASSMTGLSYEQYF
>-|TRBV2|13|-|TRBJ1-1
TGTGCCAGCAGTGAAGCTGGGGGTTCCGAAGCTTTCTTT
CASSEAGGSEAFF
>-|TRBV4-1|16|-|TRBJ2-1
TGCGCCAGCAGCCAAGAACGAGGCAGCTCCTACAATGAGCAGTTCTTC
CASSQERGSSYNEQFF
>-|TRBV29-1|13|-|TRBJ2-1
TGCAGCGTCTCGAGGGTGCCCTACAATGAGCAGTTCTTC
CSVSRVPYNEQFF
>TRBD1|TRBV30|14|-|TRBJ2-7
TGTGCCCAACGCCCACCGGGACAGGGGTTCGAGCAGTACTTC
CAQRPPGQGFEQYF
>-|TRBV30|12|few|TRBJ2-4
TGTGCCTGGAGGGACCCCGGGGGCATTCAGTACTTC
CAWRDPGGIQYF
>TRBD1|TRBV28|15|-|TRBJ2-7
TGTGCCAGCAGTTTCCCCGGGACAGGGTTGTACGAGCAGTACTTC
CASSFPGTGLYEQYF
>-|TRBV30|15|-|TRBJ2-1
TGTGCCTGGAGCCTGCGGGCGTGGGTAATTAATGAGCAGTTCTTC
CAWSLRAWVINEQFF
>-|TRBV5-4|13|-|TRBJ2-5
TGTGCCAGCAGCTTAGTAGGGGCTGAGACCCAGTACTTC
CASSLVGAETQYF
>TRBD2|TRBV9|15|-|TRBJ2-1
TGTGCCAGCAGCGTTACCGGGACTAGCCCCAATGAGCAGTTCTTC
CASSVTGTSPNEQFF
>TRBD1|TRBV30|13|once|TRBJ1-5
TGTGCCTGGAGTGAACAGGGGGACCAGCCCCAGCATTTT
CAWSEQGDQPQHF
>TRBD2|TRBV28|13|-|TRBJ2-5
TGTGCCATCCACAGCGGGACCTCAAAGACCCAGTACTTC
CAIHSGTSKTQYF
>-|TRBV7-9|15|-|TRBJ2-3
TGTGCCAGCAGCCTTAGGCGGCTGAGCACAGATACGCAGTATTTT
CASSLRRLSTDTQYF
>-|TRBV14|15|-|TRBJ2-5
TGTGCCAGCAGCCAAACCTCGTGGTACCAAGAGACCCAGTACTTC
CASSQTSWYQETQYF